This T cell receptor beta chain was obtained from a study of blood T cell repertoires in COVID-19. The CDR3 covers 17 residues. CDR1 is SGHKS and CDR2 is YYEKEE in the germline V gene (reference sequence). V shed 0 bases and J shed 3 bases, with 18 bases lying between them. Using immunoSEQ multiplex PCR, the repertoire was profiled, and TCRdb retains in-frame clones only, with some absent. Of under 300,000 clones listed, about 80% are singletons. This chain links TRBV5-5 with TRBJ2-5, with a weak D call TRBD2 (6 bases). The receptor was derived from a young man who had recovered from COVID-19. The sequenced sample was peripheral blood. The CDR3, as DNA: TGTGCCAGCAGCTTGGCGGTGCCGTCGCGGGGAAAAGAGACCCAGTACTTC. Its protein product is CASSLAVPSRGKETQYF. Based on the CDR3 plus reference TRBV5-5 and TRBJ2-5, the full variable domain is DAGVTQSPTHLIKTRGQQVTLRCSPISGHKSVSWYQQVLGQGPQFIFQYYEKEERGRGNFPDRFSARQFPNYSSELNVNALLLGDSALYLCASSLAVPSRGKETQYFGPGTRLLVL.